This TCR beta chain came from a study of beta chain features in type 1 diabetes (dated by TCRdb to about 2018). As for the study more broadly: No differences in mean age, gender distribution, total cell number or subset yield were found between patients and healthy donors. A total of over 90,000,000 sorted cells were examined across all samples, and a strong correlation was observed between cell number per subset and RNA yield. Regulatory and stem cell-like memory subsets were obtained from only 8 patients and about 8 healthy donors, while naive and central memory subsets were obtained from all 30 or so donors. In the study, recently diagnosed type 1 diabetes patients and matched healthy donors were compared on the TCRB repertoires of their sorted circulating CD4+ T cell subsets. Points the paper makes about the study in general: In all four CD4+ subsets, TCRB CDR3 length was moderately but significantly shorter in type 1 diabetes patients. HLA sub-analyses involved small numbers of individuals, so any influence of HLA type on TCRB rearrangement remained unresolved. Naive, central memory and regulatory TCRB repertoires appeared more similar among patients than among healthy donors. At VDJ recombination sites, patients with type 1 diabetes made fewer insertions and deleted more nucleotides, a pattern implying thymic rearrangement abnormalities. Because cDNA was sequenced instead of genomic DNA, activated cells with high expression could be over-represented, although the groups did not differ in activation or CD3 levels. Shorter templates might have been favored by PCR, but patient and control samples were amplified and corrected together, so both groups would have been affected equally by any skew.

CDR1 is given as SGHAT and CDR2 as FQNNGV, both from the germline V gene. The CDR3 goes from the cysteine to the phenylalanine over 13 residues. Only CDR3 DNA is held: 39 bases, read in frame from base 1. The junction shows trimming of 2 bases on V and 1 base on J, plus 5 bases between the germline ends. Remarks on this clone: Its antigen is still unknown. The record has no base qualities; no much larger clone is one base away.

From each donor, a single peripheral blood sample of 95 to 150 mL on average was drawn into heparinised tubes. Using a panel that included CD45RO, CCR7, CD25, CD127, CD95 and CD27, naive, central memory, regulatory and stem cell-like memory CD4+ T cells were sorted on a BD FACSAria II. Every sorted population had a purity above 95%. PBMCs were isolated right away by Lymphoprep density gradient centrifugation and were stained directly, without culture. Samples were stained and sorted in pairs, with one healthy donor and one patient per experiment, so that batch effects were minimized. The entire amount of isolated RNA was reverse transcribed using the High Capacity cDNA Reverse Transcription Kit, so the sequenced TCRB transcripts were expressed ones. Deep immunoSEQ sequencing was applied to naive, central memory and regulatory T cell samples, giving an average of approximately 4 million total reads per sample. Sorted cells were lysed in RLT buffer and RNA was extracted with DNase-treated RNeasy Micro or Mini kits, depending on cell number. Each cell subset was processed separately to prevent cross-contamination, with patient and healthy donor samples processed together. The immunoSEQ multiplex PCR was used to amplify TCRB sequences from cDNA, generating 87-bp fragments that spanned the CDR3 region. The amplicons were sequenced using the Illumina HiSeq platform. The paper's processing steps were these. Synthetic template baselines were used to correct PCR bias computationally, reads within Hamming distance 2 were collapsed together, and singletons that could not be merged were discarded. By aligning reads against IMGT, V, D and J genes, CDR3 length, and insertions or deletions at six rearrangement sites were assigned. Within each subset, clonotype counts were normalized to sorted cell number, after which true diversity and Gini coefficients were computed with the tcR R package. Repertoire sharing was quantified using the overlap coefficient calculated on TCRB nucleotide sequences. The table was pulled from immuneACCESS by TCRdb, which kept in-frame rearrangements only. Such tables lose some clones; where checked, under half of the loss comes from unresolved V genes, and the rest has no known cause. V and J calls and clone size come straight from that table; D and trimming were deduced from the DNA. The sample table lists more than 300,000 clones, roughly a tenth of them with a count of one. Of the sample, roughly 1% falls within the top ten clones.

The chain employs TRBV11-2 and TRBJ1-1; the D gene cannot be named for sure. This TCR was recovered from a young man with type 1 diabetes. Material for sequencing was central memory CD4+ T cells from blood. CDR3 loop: CASSLMGNTEAFF. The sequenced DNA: TGTGCCAGCAGCTTAATGGGGAACACTGAAGCTTTCTTT.